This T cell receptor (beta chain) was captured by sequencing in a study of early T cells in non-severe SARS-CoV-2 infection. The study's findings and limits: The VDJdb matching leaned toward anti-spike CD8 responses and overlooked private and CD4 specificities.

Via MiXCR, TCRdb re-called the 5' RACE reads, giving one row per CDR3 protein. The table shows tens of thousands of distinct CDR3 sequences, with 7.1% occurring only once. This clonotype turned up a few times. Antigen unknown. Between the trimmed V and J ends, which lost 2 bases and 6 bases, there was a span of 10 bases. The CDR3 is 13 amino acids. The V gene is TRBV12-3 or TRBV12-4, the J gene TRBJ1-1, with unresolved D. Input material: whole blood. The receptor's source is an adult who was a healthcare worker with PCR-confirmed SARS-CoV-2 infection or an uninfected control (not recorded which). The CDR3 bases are TGTGCCAGCAGTTTACGGGCGCTGGCTGAAGCTTTCTTT. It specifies CASSLRALAEAFF.